These 27 T cell receptor beta chains share one sample of origin, sequenced in a study of shared clonotypes between healthy human individuals. Repertoires were generated with immunoSEQ multiplex PCR, while TCRdb's copy carries only in-frame clones and drops some. The sample holds around 750,000 clones; about 74% are singletons and the top ten take more than 1.5%. Input material: memory CD4+ T cells sorted from blood. Stated subset: CD45RA-negative fraction. All receptors come from a woman in her thirties in good health.

Details on this clone: Other DNA sequences from this sample encode an identical CDR3 as well. J is TRBJ2-7 and V is TRBV11-2; D is perhaps TRBD1 or TRBD2 (7 bases each). Germline V CDR1 and CDR2: SGHAT, FQNNGV. This CDR3 has 14 amino acids. V shed 3 bases and J shed 3 bases, with 12 bases lying between them. CDR3 in DNA: TGTGCCAGCAGCTTTCAGCGGGACAGCTACGAGCAGTACTTC. It is translated as CASSFQRDSYEQYF.

The chain employs TRBV28 and TRBJ1-5; TRBD1 agrees at 9 bases. The CDR3 length is 14 residues. Looked up from germline, CDR1 is MDHEN and CDR2 is SYDVKM. V dropped 5 bases and J dropped 6; count of bases not matched to a gene: 5. The CDR3 sequence is CASSPGTGIQPQHF. As DNA, the CDR3 is TGTGCCAGCAGTCCTGGGACAGGGATTCAGCCCCAGCATTTT.

This clone was counted between two and nine times. V and J are TRBV18 and TRBJ2-5; D is undetermined. The CDR3 has 12 residues. CDR1 is KGHSH, CDR2 LQKENI, per germline. The V end was cut by 6 bases, the J end by 1 base, with 6 bases between. CDR3 region: CASSQFQETQYF. The CDR3 region has the DNA TGTGCCAGCTCGCAATTCCAAGAGACCCAGTACTTC.

This chain links TRBV10-3 with TRBJ2-1; 13 nucleotides line up with TRBD2. Germline V gene sequence: CDR1 ENHRY, CDR2 SYGVKD. CDR3 length equals 14 residues. V shed 7 bases, J shed 7 bases, and the junction held 4 bases outside the gene matches. The CDR3 spells CAIKGTSGVNEQFF. CDR3 coding DNA: TGTGCCATCAAGGGGACTAGCGGGGTAAATGAGCAGTTCTTC.

The chain recombines TRBV5-1 with TRBJ2-3, with D unclear. Germline CDR1 SGHRS, CDR2 YFSETQ. There are 16 residues in the CDR3. Trimming took off 4 bases at V and 4 bases at J, with 19 bases between the two ends. CDR3 residues: CASSPGTFVTSDTQYF. CDR3 nucleotides: TGCGCCAGCAGCCCGGGTACGTTCGTCACATCAGATACGCAGTATTTT. The full variable domain, with the rest looked up from reference TRBV5-1 and TRBJ2-3, is KAGVTQTPRYLIKTRGQQVTLSCSPISGHRSVSWYQQTPGQGLQFLFEYFSETQRNKGNFPGRFSGRQFSNSRSEMNVSTLELGDSALYLCASSPGTFVTSDTQYFGPGTRLTVL.

This chain uses TRBV4-1 with TRBJ1-1, with 9 bases matching TRBD1. The V segment lost 0 bases and the J segment 8 bases; nucleotides outside the gene matches: 1. This CDR3 comprises 13 residues. The germline V gene encodes CDR1 MGHRA and CDR2 YSYEKL. CDR3 amino acids: CASSQEDRGEAFF. The CDR3 nucleotides are TGCGCCAGCAGCCAAGAAGACAGGGGGGAAGCTTTCTTT.

The chain uses TRBV10-3 and TRBJ2-1; D unclear. The CDR3 spans 12 residues. Germline V gene data show CDR1 as ENHRY and CDR2 as SYGVKD. Trimming took off 3 bases at V and 8 bases at J, with 8 bases between the two ends. CDR3 in amino acids: CAISDTVDEQFF. The CDR3 DNA sequence: TGTGCCATCAGTGACACTGTCGATGAGCAGTTCTTC.

The chain couples TRBV6-1 to TRBJ1-2; 8 bases align to TRBD1. The V and J ends lost 6 bases and 4 bases, in that order; junction bases with no gene match: 4. The CDR3 extends over 13 amino acids. In germline, CDR1 is MNHNS, CDR2 SASEGT. The CDR3 nucleotides read TGTGCCAGCAGGGGACAGGAGAGCTATGGCTACACCTTC. Amino acids: CASRGQESYGYTF.

A note on this clone: Other DNA variants within this sample encode the same CDR3. The V gene is TRBV2, the J gene TRBJ1-5; D not certain. V was trimmed by 6 bases and J by 6 bases, leaving 15 bases between them. The CDR3 sequence is 14 residues long. Germline V gene data show CDR1 as SNHLY and CDR2 as FYNNEI. This chain's CDR3 is CASRGGSGGQPQHF. DNA for the CDR3: TGTGCCAGCAGGGGAGGAAGCGGTGGTCAGCCCCAGCATTTT.

V gene TRBV28 combines with J gene TRBJ2-4; no clear D. The CDR3 consists of 11 residues. The V gene lost 6 bases and the J gene lost 10 bases, with 10 bases spanning the gap. The germline gives CDR1 MDHEN, CDR2 SYDVKM. The CDR3 nucleotides are TGTGCCAGCAGCCAACGTAGAATTCAGTACTTC. It yields the protein CASSQRRIQYF. The entire variable domain, with the rest obtained from reference TRBV28 and TRBJ2-4, is as follows: DVKVTQSSRYLVKRTGEKVFLECVQDMDHENMFWYRQDPGLGLRLIYFSYDVKMKEKGDIPEGYSVSREKKERFSLILESASTNQTSMYLCASSQRRIQYFGAGTRLSVL.

The chain uses TRBV18 and TRBJ1-1, with D unclear. CDR1 KGHSH and CDR2 LQKENI come from the germline V gene. This CDR3 region has 12 residues. The V end lost 6 bases, the J end lost 1 base, and 6 bases lay between the germline ends. CDR3 protein: CASSRGNTEAFF. The CDR3 DNA sequence: TGTGCCAGCTCTCGAGGGAACACTGAAGCTTTCTTT.

V and J are TRBV2 and TRBJ1-1; TRBD1 matches 9 bases. The CDR3 extends over 12 amino acids. The trim removed 6 bases at V and 9 bases at J, leaving 5 bases unmatched. The V gene's germline CDR1 is SNHLY and CDR2 FYNNEI. The CDR3 nucleotides read TGTGCCAGCAGAGGGACAGGGTTTAAAGCTTTCTTT. This gives the protein CASRGTGFKAFF.

The J gene is TRBJ2-3, the V gene TRBV5-1; tentatively, D is TRBD1 (6 bases). Trimming took 2 bases from V and 0 from J, leaving 7 bases between them. The CDR3 is 14 residues long. In germline, CDR1 is SGHRS, CDR2 YFSETQ. CDR3 amino acids: CASSFGQSTDTQYF. Here the CDR3 DNA reads TGCGCCAGCAGCTTTGGACAGAGCACAGATACGCAGTATTTT.

This chain joins TRBV6-1 and TRBJ2-1, with TRBD2 matching 9 bases. Germline V gene lookup returns CDR1 MNHNS and CDR2 SASEGT. The V gene end was trimmed by 6 bases and the J gene end by 9 bases; junction bases not matched to a gene: 9. The CDR3 totals 14 residues. CDR3 sequence: CASRLAGGVPEQFF. The DNA of the CDR3 is TGTGCCAGCAGGCTGGCGGGAGGGGTTCCTGAGCAGTTCTTC.

The V call is TRBV19, the J call TRBJ1-1; TRBD1 agrees at 7 bases. Germline-derived CDR1 and CDR2 are LNHDA and SQIVND (reference sequence). V lost 5 bases and J lost 2; bases outside the gene matches: 11. The CDR3 totals 16 residues. The DNA for the CDR3 is TGTGCCAGTAGTTCAGGGTTGAGGGGGCCAAACACTGAAGCTTTCTTT. It specifies CASSSGLRGPNTEAFF.

The chain uses TRBV19 and TRBJ2-7; a weak D match, TRBD2 (7 bases). With 3 bases removed from V and 6 bases from J, the gap between germline ends came to 12 bases. The CDR3 length is 13 residues. From germline, CDR1 is LNHDA and CDR2 SQIVND (reference sequence). CDR3 loop: CASSINREGEQYF. In DNA, the CDR3 is TGTGCCAGTAGTATTAACAGGGAGGGCGAGCAGTACTTC.

This clone was detected once. The V gene is TRBV5-6, the J gene TRBJ2-7, with D possibly being TRBD1 or TRBD2 (6 bases each). Germline values: CDR1 SGHDT, CDR2 YYEEEE. CDR3 length: 15 amino acids. V lost 4 bases, J lost 0 bases, and 14 bases lay in between. The CDR3 region is CASSQGGRISYEQYF. DNA for the CDR3: TGTGCCAGCAGCCAAGGGGGGAGGATCTCCTACGAGCAGTACTTC.

V and J are TRBV7-8 and TRBJ1-5, with D hard to call. The CDR3 sequence is 12 residues long. Per germline, CDR1 SGHVS and CDR2 FQNEAQ. V was shortened by 0 bases and J by 7 bases, with 4 bases between the two germline ends. In DNA form, the CDR3 reads TGTGCCAGCAGCTTAGCGCAACAGCCCCAGCATTTT. As protein: CASSLAQQPQHF.

The chain links TRBV27 to TRBJ2-1; TRBD2 aligns across 11 bases. This CDR3 is built from 17 residues. CDR1 and CDR2 from the germline V gene are MNHEY and SMNVEV (reference sequence). Trimming at V came to 6 bases and at J to 4 bases, leaving 11 bases not matched to a gene. The CDR3 sequence is CASRPGAGLAAYNEQFF. The CDR3 nucleotides read TGTGCCAGCAGGCCGGGGGCGGGACTAGCGGCTTACAATGAGCAGTTCTTC.

There are many counts of this clone. The chain recombines TRBV18 with TRBJ2-3, with D uncertain. The CDR3 sequence is 13 residues long. Per germline, CDR1 KGHSH and CDR2 LQKENI. Trimming cost V 6 bases and J 2 bases, with 9 bases left between them. The CDR3, as DNA: TGTGCCAGCTCGGCCGAAGTCACAGATACGCAGTATTTT. Encoded protein: CASSAEVTDTQYF.

This chain uses TRBV7-2 with TRBJ2-7; TRBD2 matches at 11 bases. J was trimmed by 2 bases and V by 4 bases; bases with no gene match: 4. Germline V CDR1 and CDR2: SGHTA, FQGNSA. The CDR3 is 15 residues long. CDR3 sequence (DNA): TGTGCCAGCAGCTCGGGACTAGCGGATCCCTACGAGCAGTACTTC. It is translated as CASSSGLADPYEQYF.

The V call is TRBV5-1, the J call TRBJ2-7; D not resolved. Trimming shortened V by 1 base and J by 3 bases, and 8 bases separated the two germline ends. Germline lookup yields CDR1 SGHRS and CDR2 YFSETQ. This CDR3 has 13 amino acids. The CDR3 spells CASSLNSGYEQYF. The CDR3 DNA is TGCGCCAGCAGCTTGAATTCTGGCTACGAGCAGTACTTC.

This clone was picked up a small number of times. The sample carries other DNA sequences with the same CDR3. This chain links TRBV5-1 with TRBJ2-6; D may match TRBD1 or TRBD2 (5 bases each). V shed 0 bases and J shed 4 bases, with 8 bases lying between them. Germline CDR1 SGHRS, CDR2 YFSETQ. The CDR3 is 15 residues long. CDR3 DNA sequence: TGCGCCAGCAGCTTGGCAGGGACCGGGGCCAACGTCCTGACTTTC. As protein: CASSLAGTGANVLTF.

The gene calls are TRBV5-3 and TRBJ2-7; a possible D gene is TRBD1 (6 bases). TRBV5-3 is noted as an ORF with a role that remains uncertain. Trimming stripped 0 bases from V and 3 bases from J, with 25 bases between. The CDR3 spans 19 residues. CDR3 bases: TGTGCCAGAAGCTTGGTGATGCCGAACACAGGGAAACCCGACTACGAGCAGTACTTC. This gives the protein CARSLVMPNTGKPDYEQYF.

The rearrangement uses TRBV4-1 and TRBJ2-1; 13 positions agree with TRBD2. J lost 7 bases, V lost 1 base, and 10 bases had no gene match. The CDR3 loop spans 18 amino acids. Germline-derived CDR1 and CDR2 are MGHRA and YSYEKL. Here the CDR3 DNA reads TGCGCCAGCAGCCAAGGGGGCGGACTAGCGGGAGCGGGGAATGAGCAGTTCTTC. Encoded protein: CASSQGGGLAGAGNEQFF.

J is TRBJ2-5 and V is TRBV5-6; no reliable D call. The CDR3 loop spans 15 amino acids. From germline, CDR1 is SGHDT and CDR2 YYEEEE. V lost 2 bases to trimming and J lost 8 bases, with 19 bases between them. This CDR3 reads CASSLTPTAGRTQYF. DNA for the CDR3: TGTGCCAGCAGCTTAACTCCCACCGCCGGGCGTACCCAGTACTTC.

The chain couples TRBV7-2 to TRBJ2-4; 8 nucleotides align to TRBD2. CDR3 length equals 15 residues. The V gene end was trimmed by 5 bases and the J gene end by 3 bases; junction bases not matched to a gene: 6. Germline V gene lookup returns CDR1 SGHTA and CDR2 FQGNSA. The CDR3 loop reads CASSARAGGKNIQYF. The CDR3 DNA follows: TGTGCCAGCAGCGCAAGGGCGGGAGGCAAAAACATTCAGTACTTC.